This TCR beta chain was obtained from a study of vaccination effects on CD4 cells after COVID-19. Culturing for about 9 days preceded CD4+ T cell isolation. Among the vaccine recipients, none had a prior SARS-CoV-2 infection, and nucleocapsid antibodies were negative. On days 3 and 7, fresh IL-2 medium replaced half the medium. Method: immunoSEQ multiplex PCR; TCRdb's copy keeps in-frame clones and lacks some. The repertoire has about 48,000 clones, approximately 65% of them found once; the top ten carry nearly 5.5%. As to this clone: Its matching antigen is unknown.

Germline CDR1 reads SGHKS; CDR2 reads YYEKEE (reference sequence). The CDR3 has 14 amino acids. J gave up 7 bases and V 3 bases, and 2 bases lay outside the gene matches. Study-wide points: A shortage of convalescent patients and an absence of early post-infection timepoints characterized the study.

The sequence came from a human donor who received a COVID-19 vaccine. This chain connects TRBV5-5 to TRBJ1-6; 9 bases are shared with TRBD1. Sequencing used CD4+ T cells from PBMCs cultured without peptide, obtained before COVID-19 vaccination. The DNA for the CDR3 is TGTGCCAGCAGCTGGGGACAGGGAAATTCACCCCTCCACTTT. Translated, it gives CASSWGQGNSPLHF.